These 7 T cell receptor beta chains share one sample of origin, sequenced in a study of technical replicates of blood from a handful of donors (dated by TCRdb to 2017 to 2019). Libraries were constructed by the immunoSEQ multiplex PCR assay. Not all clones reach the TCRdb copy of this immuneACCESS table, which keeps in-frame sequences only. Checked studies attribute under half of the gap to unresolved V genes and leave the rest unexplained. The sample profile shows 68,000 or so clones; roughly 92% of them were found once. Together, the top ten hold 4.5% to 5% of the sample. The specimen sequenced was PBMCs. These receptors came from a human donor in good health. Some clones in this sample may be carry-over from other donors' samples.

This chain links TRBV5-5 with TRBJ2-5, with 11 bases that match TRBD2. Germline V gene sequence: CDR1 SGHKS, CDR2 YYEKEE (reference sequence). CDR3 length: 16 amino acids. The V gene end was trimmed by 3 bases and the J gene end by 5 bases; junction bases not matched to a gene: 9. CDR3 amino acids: CASSSTGTSGWETQYF. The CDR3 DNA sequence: TGTGCCAGCAGCTCTACCGGGACTAGCGGTTGGGAGACCCAGTACTTC.

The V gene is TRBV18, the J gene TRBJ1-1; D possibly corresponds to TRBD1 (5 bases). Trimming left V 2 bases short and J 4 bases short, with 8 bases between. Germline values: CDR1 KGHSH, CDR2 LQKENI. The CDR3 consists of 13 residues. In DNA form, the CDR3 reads TGTGCCAGCTCACCAGGGGCTAGCACTGAAGCTTTCTTT. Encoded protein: CASSPGASTEAFF.

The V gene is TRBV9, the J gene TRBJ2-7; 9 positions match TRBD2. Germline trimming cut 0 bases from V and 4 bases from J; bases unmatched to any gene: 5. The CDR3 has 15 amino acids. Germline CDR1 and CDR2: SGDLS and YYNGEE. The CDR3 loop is CASSVGGGAMYEQYF. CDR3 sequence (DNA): TGTGCCAGCAGCGTAGGCGGGGGGGCAATGTACGAGCAGTACTTC.

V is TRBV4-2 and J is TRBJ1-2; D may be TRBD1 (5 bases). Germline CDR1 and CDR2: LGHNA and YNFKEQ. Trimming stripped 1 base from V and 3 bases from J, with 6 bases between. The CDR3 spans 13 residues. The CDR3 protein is CASSQAQDYGYTF. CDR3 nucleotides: TGTGCCAGCAGCCAAGCACAGGACTATGGCTACACCTTC.

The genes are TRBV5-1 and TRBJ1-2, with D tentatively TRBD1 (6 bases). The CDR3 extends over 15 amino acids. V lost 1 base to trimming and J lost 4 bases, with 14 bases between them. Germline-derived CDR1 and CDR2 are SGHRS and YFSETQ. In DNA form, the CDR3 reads TGCGCCAGCAGCTTGAATACAGGGCAAGTCTATGGCTACACCTTC. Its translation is CASSLNTGQVYGYTF.

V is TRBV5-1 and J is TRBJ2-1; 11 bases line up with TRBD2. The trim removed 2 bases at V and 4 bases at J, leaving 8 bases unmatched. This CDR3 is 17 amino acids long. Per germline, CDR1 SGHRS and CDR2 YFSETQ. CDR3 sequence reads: CASSFMGGTSGYNEQFF. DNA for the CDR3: TGCGCCAGCAGCTTTATGGGGGGGACTAGCGGTTACAATGAGCAGTTCTTC.

CDR3: CASSPVWAAGTNYGYTF. The CDR3 DNA reads TGTGCCAGCAGCCCCGTTTGGGCGGCGGGGACTAACTATGGCTACACCTTC. J is TRBJ1-2 and V is TRBV7-9, with no clear D. The germline V gene encodes CDR1 SEHNR and CDR2 FQNEAQ (reference sequence). The V end was cut by 5 bases, the J end by 0 bases, with 19 bases between. The CDR3 sequence is 17 residues long. The complete variable domain, with remaining parts taken from reference TRBV7-9 and TRBJ1-2, reads DTGVSQNPRHKITKRGQNVTFRCDPISEHNRLYWYRQTLGQGPEFLTYFQNEAQLEKSRLLSDRFSAERPKGSFSTLEIQRTEQGDSAMYLCASSPVWAAGTNYGYTFGSGTRLTVV.